A single sample gave rise to the 20 T cell receptor beta chains below, sequenced in a study of T cell responses to AZD1222 COVID-19 vaccine. The data were produced by immunoSEQ multiplex PCR, yet TCRdb's version contains in-frame clones alone and is incomplete. The profile shows 120,000 or so clones, less than 90% of them singletons. The sequencing here drew on peripheral blood, taken on day 0 of AZD1222 vaccination. The receptors shown here come from an adult in good health.

V gene TRBV19 combines with J gene TRBJ1-4; maybe TRBD1 (5 bases). V was pared by 4 bases and J by 7 bases, with 10 bases between. Germline V lookup: CDR1 LNHDA, CDR2 SQIVND (reference sequence). This CDR3 is built from 13 residues. The CDR3 coding sequence is TGTGCCAGTAGTAGGGGGAGATCTGAAAAACTGTTTTTT. Residues: CASSRGRSEKLFF. Full variable domain (remainder filled in from reference TRBV19 and TRBJ1-4): DGGITQSPKYLFRKEGQNVTLSCEQNLNHDAMYWYRQDPGQGLRLIYYSQIVNDFQKGDIAEGYSVSREKKESFPLTVTSAQKNPTAFYLCASSRGRSEKLFFGSGTQLSVL.

This clone appeared once. The V gene is TRBV12-3 or TRBV12-4, the J gene TRBJ1-1; TRBD1 is a possible D gene (5 bases). The CDR3 spans 13 residues. V was clipped by 3 bases and J by 4 bases, with 9 bases between them. The CDR3 sequence: CASSFGQGTEAFF. CDR3 DNA sequence: TGTGCCAGCAGTTTCGGTCAGGGCACTGAAGCTTTCTTT.

The genes are TRBV12-3 or TRBV12-4 and TRBJ1-3; no reliable D call. V shed 7 bases and J shed 4 bases, with 11 bases lying between them. The CDR3 sequence is 13 residues long. The CDR3 sequence is CASTRTVGNTIYF. The CDR3 DNA sequence: TGTGCCAGCACCCGGACGGTCGGAAACACCATATATTTT.

The CDR3 loop reads CASSEGQVGNQPQHF. As DNA, the CDR3 is TGTGCCAGCAGTGAGGGACAGGTAGGCAATCAGCCCCAGCATTTT. The J gene is TRBJ1-5, the V gene TRBV2, with 8 bases fitting TRBD1. V trimming: 3 bases; J trimming: 2 bases; junction bases outside the gene matches: 3. Germline loops: CDR1 SNHLY, CDR2 FYNNEI. The CDR3 totals 15 residues.

The chain has TRBV11-2 and TRBJ1-2, with TRBD1 as a possible D gene (5 bases). CDR3 length equals 16 residues. V lost 1 base and J 4 bases, leaving 16 bases between the germline ends. Germline CDR1 reads SGHAT; CDR2 reads FQNNGV. The CDR3 here is CASSLGQFADTYGYTF. DNA of the CDR3: TGTGCCAGCAGCTTAGGCCAGTTTGCGGACACCTATGGCTACACCTTC.

The CDR3 region has the DNA TGTGCCAGCAGCTTTGACAGGGCCGAAGCTTTCTTT. Translated: CASSFDRAEAFF. The chain has TRBV11-1 and TRBJ1-1, with 7 bases lining up with TRBD1. Germline V CDR1 and CDR2: SGHAT, FQDESV (reference sequence). J lost 8 bases, V lost 3 bases, and 3 bases had no gene match. The CDR3 sequence is 12 residues long.

The V gene is TRBV18, the J gene TRBJ1-4, with D possibly matching TRBD1 (5 bases). Germline loops: CDR1 KGHSH, CDR2 LQKENI. This CDR3 has 14 residues. Trimming pared 0 bases from V and 10 bases from J, leaving 12 bases between. The CDR3: CASSPPGDQGKLFF. The DNA of the CDR3 is TGTGCCAGCTCACCACCAGGGGACCAGGGAAAACTGTTTTTT.

The chain is built from TRBV6-5 and TRBJ2-5; 11 nucleotides agree with TRBD2. The CDR3 is made up of 15 amino acids. Germline CDR1 is MNHEY and CDR2 is SVGAGI. V trimming: 2 bases; J trimming: 2 bases; junction bases outside the gene matches: 1. CDR3 sequence (DNA): TGTGCCAGCAGTTACCGACTAGCGGGACAAGAGACCCAGTACTTC. Protein: CASSYRLAGQETQYF.

The chain has TRBV18 and TRBJ1-1, with TRBD1 identical over 11 bases. The CDR3 has 16 amino acids. J gave up 6 bases and V 2 bases, and 8 bases lay outside the gene matches. Germline V gene lookup returns CDR1 KGHSH and CDR2 LQKENI. CDR3 in DNA: TGTGCCAGCTCACCAAGTCTAGGGGGACAGGGGGCTGAAGCTTTCTTT. This translates into CASSPSLGGQGAEAFF.

The J gene is TRBJ1-1, the V gene TRBV29-1, with D hard to call. There are 12 residues in the CDR3. V was shortened by 7 bases and J by 4 bases, with 13 bases between the two germline ends. The germline CDR1 and CDR2 sequences are SQVTM and ANQGSEA. CDR3 region: CSAPSLGTEAFF. For the CDR3, the DNA is TGCAGCGCCCCGTCCCTGGGCACTGAAGCTTTCTTT.

This clone was seen a handful of times. The chain carries TRBV7-8 and TRBJ2-1; D might be TRBD1 (6 bases). There are 18 residues in the CDR3. V lost 5 bases to trimming and J lost 7 bases, with 27 bases between them. Germline CDR1 and CDR2: SGHVS and FQNEAQ. CDR3: CASSPRSPGRGHGNEQFF. Written as DNA, the CDR3 is TGTGCCAGCAGCCCTAGATCGCCAGGCAGGGGACACGGGAATGAGCAGTTCTTC.

This sequence joins TRBV7-3 and TRBJ2-2; TRBD1 is a possible D gene (6 bases). Germline V gene lookup returns CDR1 SGHTA and CDR2 FQGTGA. Trimming took 5 bases from V and 2 from J, leaving 12 bases between them. The CDR3 is 15 residues long. The CDR3 coding sequence is TGTGCCAGCAGCCCCATGGGACAAAACACCGGGGAGCTGTTTTTT. Protein product: CASSPMGQNTGELFF.

Points on this clone: The identical CDR3 is also encoded by other nucleotide sequences in the sample. This rearrangement joins TRBV19 to TRBJ1-1; D remains unclear. The V end was cut by 2 bases, the J end by 0 bases, with 4 bases between. The CDR3 loop spans 13 amino acids. Germline assignment: CDR1 LNHDA and CDR2 SQIVND (reference sequence). The chain's CDR3 is CASSIRVNTEAFF. Written as DNA, the CDR3 is TGTGCCAGTAGTATACGGGTGAACACTGAAGCTTTCTTT.

This chain links TRBV30 with TRBJ1-3; D unresolved. The CDR3 is 12 residues long. The ends were cut back, 2 bases at V and 8 bases at J, with 10 bases in the middle. Germline CDR1 GTSNPN, CDR2 SVGIG (reference sequence). CDR3 sequence reads: CAWSPTGDTIYF. CDR3 bases: TGTGCCTGGAGTCCGACCGGTGACACCATATATTTT. The complete variable domain, with remaining parts taken from reference TRBV30 and TRBJ1-3, reads SQTIHQWPATLVQPVGSPLSLECTVEGTSNPNLYWYRQAAGRGLQLLFYSVGIGQISSEVPQNLSASRPQDRQFILSSKKLLLSDSGFYLCAWSPTGDTIYFGEGSWLTVV.

This clone was observed a few times. The chain recombines TRBV2 with TRBJ2-2, with 7 bases aligning to TRBD1. Unmatched junction bases numbered 7, after V lost 11 bases and J lost 7 bases. From germline, CDR1 is SNHLY and CDR2 FYNNEI. This CDR3 region has 12 residues. The CDR3 DNA follows: TGTGCCGGACACAGGGGATACGGGGAGCTGTTTTTT. It is translated as CAGHRGYGELFF.

The genes are TRBV30 and TRBJ2-2, with 7 bases matching TRBD1. V gave up 1 base and J gave up 2 bases; unmatched junction bases: 1. There are 14 residues in the CDR3. The germline V gene encodes CDR1 GTSNPN and CDR2 SVGIG (reference sequence). CDR3 region: CAWSGQGNTGELFF. The CDR3 coding sequence is TGTGCCTGGAGTGGACAGGGAAACACCGGGGAGCTGTTTTTT.

V and J are TRBV19 and TRBJ1-5, with no clear D. The CDR3 extends over 13 amino acids. Per germline, CDR1 LNHDA and CDR2 SQIVND (reference sequence). V was shortened by 0 bases and J by 7 bases, with 7 bases between the two germline ends. The CDR3 is CASSIEGIQPQHF. CDR3 nucleotide sequence: TGTGCCAGTAGTATAGAGGGCATCCAGCCCCAGCATTTT.

V gene TRBV7-9 combines with J gene TRBJ1-3; D is ambiguous. Trimming cost V 1 base and J 0 bases, with 13 bases left between them. There are 17 residues in the CDR3. CDR1 and CDR2 (germline): SEHNR, FQNEAQ (reference sequence). Written as DNA, the CDR3 is TGTGCCAGCAGCTTAGGTCCGAACGCAGGCTCTGGAAACACCATATATTTT. This translates into CASSLGPNAGSGNTIYF.

The DNA of the CDR3 is TGTGCCAGCAGGCCGGACCCAGGCGGCACTGAAGCTTTCTTT. This gives the protein CASRPDPGGTEAFF. This chain connects TRBV2 to TRBJ1-1; D not certain. The CDR3 spans 14 residues. Deletions cut 6 bases from V and 4 bases from J, with 15 bases between. Germline V lookup: CDR1 SNHLY, CDR2 FYNNEI.

This clone has just one count. The rearrangement links TRBV6-2 or TRBV6-3 to TRBJ1-1, with 7 bases lining up with TRBD1. CDR1 is MNHEY and CDR2 is SVGEGT in the germline V gene. This CDR3 contains 13 residues. The V segment lost 5 bases and the J segment 6 bases; nucleotides outside the gene matches: 6. CDR3 nucleotides: TGTGCCAGCAGTACAGGGGAGGTGGCTGAAGCTTTCTTT. Translated: CASSTGEVAEAFF.